Each of the 14 T cell receptor beta chains below was sequenced from the same sample in a study of early T cells in non-severe SARS-CoV-2 infection. TCRdb used MiXCR to reprocess the 5' RACE reads, holding one entry per CDR3 protein. The sample carries approximately 50,000 distinct CDR3 sequences, about 9.3% recorded once. The sequencing input was whole blood. All receptors derive from an adult who was a healthcare worker with PCR-confirmed SARS-CoV-2 infection or an uninfected control (not recorded which).

In this sample, this clonotype turned up many times. V gene TRBV14 combines with J gene TRBJ2-5; TRBD1 aligns across 8 bases. The CDR3 covers 21 residues. With V trimmed by 4 bases and J by 2 bases, 24 bases remained unmatched. Looked up from germline, CDR1 is SGHDN and CDR2 is FVKESK. The CDR3 loop reads CASSRLQSPHGRTGSQETQYF. For the CDR3, the DNA is TGTGCCAGCAGCCGGCTCCAAAGTCCCCACGGTCGGACAGGGTCGCAAGAGACCCAGTACTTC.

This clonotype was recorded at least ten times. V is TRBV12-3 or TRBV12-4 and J is TRBJ2-7; the match to TRBD2 covers 11 bases. V lost 0 bases and J lost 2; bases outside the gene matches: 6. The CDR3 spans 17 residues. The DNA for the CDR3 is TGTGCCAGCAGTTTAGCCGGGGGGACTAGCGGTCCCTACGAGCAGTACTTC. Encoded protein: CASSLAGGTSGPYEQYF.

This clonotype was observed at least ten times. The chain couples TRBV3-1 to TRBJ2-6; D may be TRBD2 (6 bases). This CDR3 comprises 17 residues. Germline lookup yields CDR1 LGHDT and CDR2 YNNKEL (reference sequence). Deletions cut 5 bases from V and 0 bases from J, with 14 bases between. The DNA of the CDR3 is TGTGCCAGCAGCTCTCACCGGGGGAGCTCTGGGGCCAACGTCCTGACTTTC. This codes for CASSSHRGSSGANVLTF.

This clonotype was found a few times. Sequence at one end of the junction differs from germline and may be a read error. For the CDR3, the DNA is TGTGCCAGCAGCCTAGCGGGAGGAAGGAATGAGCAGTTCTTC. Translating it yields CASSLAGGRNEQFF. The V call is TRBV7-2, the J call TRBJ2-1; 11 bases match TRBD2. CDR3 size: 14 residues. Germline-derived CDR1 and CDR2 are SGHTA and FQGNSA.

This clonotype was found a few times. The gene calls are TRBV20-1 and TRBJ2-5; TRBD2 is a possible D gene (6 bases). This CDR3 is built from 12 residues. Trimming removed 3 bases from V and 7 bases from J, with 12 bases in between. CDR1 DFQATT and CDR2 SNEGSKA come from the germline V gene (reference sequence). DNA for the CDR3: TGCAGTGCTAGGGCGCACGGGGGGACCCAGTACTTC. It yields the protein CSARAHGGTQYF.

CDR3 region: CASSTGLSYEQYF. For the CDR3, the DNA is TGTGCCAGCAGCACGGGACTTTCCTACGAGCAGTACTTC. The chain is built from TRBV5-6 and TRBJ2-7; maybe TRBD2 (6 bases). The CDR3 runs 13 residues. The V gene lost 4 bases and the J gene lost 1 base, with 9 bases spanning the gap. Germline values: CDR1 SGHDT, CDR2 YYEEEE.

V usage is TRBV6-4 and J usage is TRBJ1-1, with no clear D. This CDR3 spans 15 amino acids. Germline V gives CDR1 MRHNA, CDR2 SNTAGT. V was shortened by 0 bases and J by 6 bases, with 14 bases between the two germline ends. DNA of the CDR3: TGTGCCAGCAGTGACTCGATATTAATCGTTCCTGAAGCTTTCTTT. It yields the protein CASSDSILIVPEAFF.

This clonotype has a count of ten or more. The chain employs TRBV9 and TRBJ2-1; 10 bases map to TRBD2. V was clipped by 4 bases and J by 6 bases; unmatched bases: 13. The CDR3 runs 17 residues. Germline CDR1 reads SGDLS; CDR2 reads YYNGEE. CDR3 sequence reads: CASSPRGLAGEFNEQFF. In DNA, the CDR3 is TGTGCCAGCAGCCCCCGTGGGCTAGCGGGAGAATTCAATGAGCAGTTCTTC.

This clonotype has ten or more counts. This rearrangement joins TRBV28 to TRBJ2-7, with 7 bases aligning to TRBD2. V lost 3 bases and J lost 1; bases outside the gene matches: 9. Germline CDR1 reads MDHEN; CDR2 reads SYDVKM. This CDR3 region has 16 residues. The DNA for the CDR3 is TGTGCCAGCAGTTTCCCCTGGCTAGCGGATTCCTACGAGCAGTACTTC. Amino acids: CASSFPWLADSYEQYF.

The chain is built from TRBV7-3 and TRBJ1-1; unclear D gene. This CDR3 has 14 residues. V dropped 5 bases and J dropped 4 bases, with 14 bases sitting between them. Germline-derived CDR1 and CDR2 are SGHTA and FQGTGA. CDR3 nucleotides: TGTGCCAGCAGCCCCCACGCGGGTGGCACTGAAGCTTTCTTT. It specifies CASSPHAGGTEAFF.

This clonotype occurred many times. The chain links TRBV7-3 to TRBJ2-7, with D possibly matching TRBD2 (6 bases). CDR1 is SGHTA, CDR2 FQGTGA, per germline. The CDR3 is 13 amino acids. V lost 1 base, J lost 7 bases, and 11 bases lay in between. The CDR3 region has the DNA TGTGCCAGCAGCTTAAAGGGAGGACGGGAGCAGTACTTC. Encoded protein: CASSLKGGREQYF.

This clonotype appeared many times. V and J are TRBV18 and TRBJ1-6; 10 nucleotides line up with TRBD1. In germline, CDR1 is KGHSH, CDR2 LQKENI. The CDR3 length is 14 residues. V dropped 3 bases and J dropped 7; count of bases not matched to a gene: 0. This chain's CDR3 is CASSPGQGNSPLHF. CDR3 coding DNA: TGTGCCAGCTCACCGGGACAGGGGAATTCACCCCTCCACTTT.

This clonotype showed up many times. This chain joins TRBV20-1 and TRBJ2-3; 7 nucleotides align to TRBD2. The junction had 5 bases not matched to a gene; V was cut back by 0 bases and J by 2 bases. The CDR3 is made up of 15 amino acids. CDR1 is DFQATT, CDR2 SNEGSKA, per germline (reference sequence). The CDR3 loop reads CSARESSGLTDTQYF. CDR3 coding DNA: TGCAGTGCTAGAGAGTCTAGCGGCCTCACAGATACGCAGTATTTT.

The CDR3 DNA is TGTGCCAGCAGCCAAGATTCGAGCACAGATACGCAGTATTTT. Encoded protein: CASSQDSSTDTQYF. This chain joins TRBV4-2 and TRBJ2-3; D is unresolved. The germline gives CDR1 LGHNA, CDR2 YNFKEQ. This CDR3 spans 14 amino acids. V was trimmed by 0 bases and J by 0 bases, leaving 4 bases between them.